This record looks at one T cell receptor beta chain sequence and its context. Antigen unknown. This sample stems from a study of early T cells in non-severe SARS-CoV-2 infection. The study's findings and limits: CD4 and private specificities were missed by VDJdb matching, which favored anti-spike CD8 responses.

TCRdb re-called the 5' RACE reads through MiXCR, storing one row per CDR3 protein. The table includes under 30,000 distinct CDR3 sequences, roughly 5% detected once. The CDR3 is 13 residues long. V was trimmed by 1 base and J by 6 bases, leaving 9 bases between them. This sequence was found in an adult who was a healthcare worker with PCR-confirmed SARS-CoV-2 infection or an uninfected control (not recorded which). Specimen: whole blood. The V call is TRBV12-3 or TRBV12-4, the J call TRBJ1-2, with D perhaps matching TRBD1 (6 bases). This chain's CDR3 is CASSLDRDDGYTF. CDR3 DNA: TGTGCCAGCAGTTTAGACAGGGACGATGGCTACACCTTC.